This TCR beta chain stems from a study of shared clonotypes between healthy human individuals (dated by TCRdb to 2018 to 2020). Context from the whole study: The cohort included a few men and a couple of women between 18 and 49 years of age. For each donor, CD4 naive and CD4 memory were each given three plates, CD8 naive was given two plates, and CD8 memory was given one plate. To estimate repertoire size and how much clonotypes are shared between individuals, the study performed deep sequencing of blood TCR repertoires from roughly five healthy adults. To increase sequencing depth and limit assay-specific biases, different laboratories used diverse techniques to prepare libraries and sequence TCR repertoires. Between about 0.8 and 9 billion PBMCs per donor were obtained by leukapheresis. The research as a whole found: Sampling was restricted to blood, and TCR repertoires in tissues likely differ from the TCR repertoires found in blood. Compared with non-shared clonotypes, the clonotypes found in all four sorted-subset donors had higher generation probabilities. Larger estimated clonotype richness was generally found for naive subsets than for memory subsets. Rarefaction of sorted-subset datasets indicated incomplete sequencing despite the large sequencing depth. Based on pairwise subsampling, the degree of clonotype sharing among donors was expected to be affected by sequencing depth. The small number of donors limited the genetic and exposure-history diversity represented. Approximately 5% of naive CD4, around 4% of naive CD8, roughly 2.5% of memory CD4, and 0.35% to 0.5% of memory CD8 clonotypes were shared across a few donors.

The donors were healthy, HIV-negative adults with no recently reported acute infections or vaccinations. All donors were Caucasian adults living in Nashville, Tennessee, USA. CD4+ T cells were enriched by magnetic negative selection; naive cells were then positively selected on CD45RA, and the negative fraction formed the memory subset. After blood collection by leukapheresis, PBMCs were isolated using Ficoll-Histopaque density gradient centrifugation and then cryopreserved in the vapor phase of liquid nitrogen. Analytical flow cytometry was used to check the purity and quantity of each magnetically sorted T cell population. From each sorted fraction, genomic DNA was isolated and quantified by UV absorbance on a Nanodrop 2000c. Regarding this clone: Its antigen is still unknown. Per-nucleotide qualities are absent, and no much larger clonotype sits a single base away.

According to the germline V gene, CDR1 reads LGHNA and CDR2 reads YSLEER. The CDR3 has 15 amino acids, counting the end cysteine and phenylalanine. Only the CDR3 region is kept as DNA, spanning 45 bases read in frame from base 1. V was cut back by 0 bases and J by 4 bases, leaving a gap of 10 bases between them. Using the deep immunoSEQ assay, TCR CDR3 regions were amplified from genomic DNA by multiplex PCR. Extracted genomic DNA from each cell subset was spread evenly across all wells of several immunoSEQ 96-well plates, with each plate serving as a replicate. Each replicate PCR for sorted subsets received around 210 ng genomic DNA, equal to some 32,000 T cell genomes. Purified libraries were quantified with a Qubit 3.0 fluorometer, sized on a Bioanalyzer 2100, and re-quantified with the KAPA Library Quantification kit. Every immunoSEQ 96-well plate was sequenced on a separate single-read 150-cycle Illumina NextSeq 550 flow cell. As for the original processing: Because the immunoSEQ output held only junctional sequences and lacked quality scores, the filtering could not match the filtering applied to full-length reads. To assign V/J genes and CDR3, sequences were annotated against IMGT germline references using PyIR, a Python wrapper for IgBLAST v1.9. Reads were filtered out if the reads had weak V/J assignments (E-value above 1e-6), no CDR3, stop codons, out-of-frame junctions, or ambiguous translated residues. A V3J clonotype was defined by an identical inferred V gene, J gene, and CDR3 amino acid sequence. To compute the percentage overlap between repertoires, the number of shared unique clonotypes was divided by the size of the smaller repertoire. RTK rarefaction, the Chao1 estimator, and Recon v2.1 estimates of unobserved clonotypes were used to assess repertoire richness. Generation probabilities for all TCRbeta clonotypes obtained by the gDNA method from a handful of donors were computed using OLGA. TCRdb holds this immuneACCESS table with in-frame rearrangements only. Some clones are missing; in checked studies, unresolved V genes explain under half, and the rest has no known cause. The DNA gave D and trimming, while V, J and clone size come from that table. The sample profile shows 2 million to 2.5 million clones; under 97% of them were found once. The top ten hold approximately 0.13% of the sample.

The chain links TRBV4-3 with TRBJ1-3; 6 matching bases give a weak D call of TRBD1. The TCR sequence derives from a man aged 18 to 30 in good health. The sequencing sample was made of naive CD4+ T cells sorted from blood. This specimen's cell subset or site label, per the study, means: CD45RA+ positively selected. The DNA sequence reads TGCGCCAGCAGCCAAGAAACAGGGTCCGGAAACACCATATATTTT. Its amino acids are CASSQETGSGNTIYF.